One TCR beta chain is described in this entry. Its antigen is not known. The sample comes from a study of T cell repertoires in cytomegalovirus infection. Across the study: Selection of CMV epitopes for the study included recently identified HLA-C-restricted and well-studied HLA-B-restricted ones. Both a matching HLA type and CMV infection were indicated by public TCR beta signatures. Regarding the study as a whole: Based on cumulative public TCR beta family frequency, carriers of CMV plus the relevant HLA were identified. Dominant in the ex vivo response were TCR beta clonotypes restricted by HLA-C and specific for CMV.

V was clipped by 4 bases and J by 1 base, with 16 bases between them. The CDR3 spans 16 residues. Per germline, CDR1 SGHVS and CDR2 FNYEAQ. One entry per CDR3 protein, called by TCRdb with MiXCR from the reads. The repertoire holds fewer than 1,000,000 distinct CDR3 sequences, with 30% to 40% as singletons. This sample comprised cultured CD8+ T cells from PBMCs, obtained from culture after CMV antigen stimulation. This receptor was identified in a human donor in good health (CMV status not recorded). Some clones in this sample may be carry-over from other donors' samples. The V gene is TRBV7-6, the J gene TRBJ2-5; possible D gene TRBD2, 5 bases. This CDR3 reads CASSSWADGSQETQYF. The CDR3 DNA sequence: TGTGCCAGCAGCTCGTGGGCCGATGGGAGCCAAGAGACCCAGTACTTC. Filled out from reference TRBV7-6 and TRBJ2-5, the complete variable domain reads GAGVSQSPRYKVTKRGQDVALRCDPISGHVSLYWYRQALGQGPEFLTYFNYEAQQDKSGLPNDRFSAERPEGSISTLTIQRTEQRDSAMYRCASSSWADGSQETQYFGPGTRLLVL.